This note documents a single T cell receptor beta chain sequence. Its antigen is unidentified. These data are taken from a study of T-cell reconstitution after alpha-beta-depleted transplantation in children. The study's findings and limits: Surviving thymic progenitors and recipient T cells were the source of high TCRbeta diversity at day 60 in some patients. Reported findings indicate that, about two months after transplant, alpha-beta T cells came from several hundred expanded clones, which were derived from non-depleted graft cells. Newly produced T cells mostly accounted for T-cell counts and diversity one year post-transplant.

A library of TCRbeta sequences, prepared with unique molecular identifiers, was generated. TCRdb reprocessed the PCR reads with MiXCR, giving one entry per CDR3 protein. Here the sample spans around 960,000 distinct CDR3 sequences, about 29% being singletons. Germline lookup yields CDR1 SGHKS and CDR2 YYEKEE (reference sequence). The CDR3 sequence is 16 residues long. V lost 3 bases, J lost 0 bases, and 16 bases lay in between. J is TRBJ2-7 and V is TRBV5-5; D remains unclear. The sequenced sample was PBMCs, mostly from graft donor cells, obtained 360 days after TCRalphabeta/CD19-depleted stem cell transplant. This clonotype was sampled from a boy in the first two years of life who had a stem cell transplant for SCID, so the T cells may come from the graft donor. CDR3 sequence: CASSYSVARSSYEQYF. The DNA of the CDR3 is TGTGCCAGCAGCTATTCGGTGGCCCGGAGCTCCTACGAGCAGTACTTC.